This TCR beta chain was identified during a study of cytomegalovirus exposure and HLA in healthy donors listed by TCRdb under 2017. A note on the overall study: An earlier analysis of a few hundred of the donors reported approximately 280 Gb of sequence data and 95 million to 120 million unique TCR beta sequences obtained from around 170 million T cells. An early release covering more than 500 HLA-typed donors comprised 300 to 350 gigabases of sequencing data and 65 million to 100 million unique TCR sequences. Among the roughly 400 genotyped donors, under 90% belonged to the genetic ancestry cluster associated with self-reported Caucasian donors. The study was designed to test whether signatures of past pathogen exposure could be identified by cataloging public T cell receptors. The T cell repertoires of 666 subjects were profiled by immunosequencing and related to cytomegalovirus serostatus. Besides the first cohort of roughly 660 subjects, a separate validation cohort made up of over 100 different subjects was used. High-throughput TCR immunosequencing, statistical association of individual TCRs with disease status, and machine learning were combined to predict cytomegalovirus infection status. To study patterns of TCR occurrence, a later analysis re-analyzed previously published TCR beta repertoires from 550 to 800 donors and added high-resolution HLA genotyping. Rather than drawing on any new phenotypic data, the later analysis identified candidate immune exposures from TCR beta sequences and the way those sequences occurred across donors. An earlier analysis of 587 of the donors used high-throughput TCR beta sequencing to judge whether each TCR beta V gene segment behaved as functional or pseudogenic. Donor age, sex, ethnicity and CMV serostatus were compiled together with the repertoire data. A later genetic analysis used genome-wide SNP genotypes for 398 of the 666 donors, treating that subset as a discovery cohort. All discovery cohort repertoires had been generated on a single sequencing platform. HLA typing included class I and class II loci at four-digit resolution. The number of typed donors differed by locus: about 629-640 for A, B, C, DRB1 and DQB1; some 500 for DQA1; 600 to 610 for DPA1; and about 450 for DPB1. Roughly 5 DR-DQ haplotypes were handled as single units for association and clustering, since linkage in the cohort was strong. Across roughly 420 genotyped donors of the cohort, an average of roughly 200,000 unique TCR beta nucleotide sequences per donor were sequenced, and approximately 19% of those sequences were non-productive.

The receptor library was made with the immunoSEQ multiplex PCR assay. For the multiplex PCR, a mixture combining 60 forward primers for TCR Vbeta segments and 13 reverse primers for TCR Jbeta segments was used. The CDR3 region of rearranged TCR beta genes was amplified from genomic DNA by a multiplex PCR assay. The Illumina HiSeq System was used to sequence the amplified TCR beta libraries as 87-base-pair reads. As for the original processing: A later analysis counted approximately 76 million unique TCR beta chains across the 670 or so repertoires, and 10 million to 11 million of these chains were shared by at least two donors. Raw reads were error-corrected and collapsed into unique sequences with a nearest-neighbor algorithm that merged closely related sequences to remove PCR and sequencing errors. To assign V, D and J gene segments, CDR3 sequences were aligned to IMGT reference sequences. For a sequence to be retained, a match of at least six nucleotides was required to both a V gene segment and a J gene segment. A rearrangement was called productive if the CDR3 had no stop codons and remained in frame with V and J, and every other rearrangement was called non-productive. Following IMGT convention, CDR3 was defined as the stretch from the second conserved V-encoded cysteine up to the conserved J-encoded phenylalanine. Sequences without an unambiguous match to a single V gene segment were excluded from the earlier analysis of a few hundred of the donors. An earlier analysis of around 600 of the donors classified V segments as functional when productive rearrangements were above 56.7% and as segregating when the standard deviation between donors was above 5%. A statistical classification framework was built to diagnose cytomegalovirus status from the catalog of TCR beta chain sequences. In a later analysis, TCR nucleotide sequences were compared against IMGT/GENE-DB human TR gene sequences so that V and J genes could be assigned. Using the TCRdist pipeline, a later analysis assigned CDR3 sequences along with most-parsimonious VDJ recombination scenarios. In a later analysis, each TCR beta chain was defined by its CDR3 amino acid sequence together with its V-gene family, and reads without a unique V-gene family were excluded. A later analysis removed 600 or so highly shared, low-generation-probability nucleotide sequences to deal with suspected cross-contamination and a sequencing artifact. In a later analysis, a clonal expansion index was calculated for each public chain from normalized within-repertoire ranks of inferred template counts. In a later analysis, generation probabilities were computed with a VDJ recombination model fitted to out-of-frame rearrangements, and the resulting probabilities were checked against IGoR. In a later analysis, hypergeometric tests were used to score TCR-TCR, TCR-HLA and TCR-CMV co-occurrence, with a repertoire-size bias correction applied to TCR pairs. In a later analysis, false discovery rates were estimated by permuting HLA or CMV assignments 20 times. In a later analysis, co-occurring TCRs were grouped with DBSCAN, and TCRdist sequence similarity was added when clustering was performed within HLA-allele-positive subsets. Repertoires with fewer than 30,000 or more than 120,000 public chains, plus five repertoires with anomalous nucleotide sharing, were excluded from co-occurrence clustering. TCRdb re-hosts the immuneACCESS table, in-frame sequences only. Its copies lack some clones; in the studies checked, an unresolved V gene accounts for under half of them, and the cause for the rest is not known. V, J and clone size are taken as reported in that table, and D and trimming were inferred from the DNA itself. The sample table contains roughly 200,000 clones; only one count was recorded for 60% to 85% of them. Just under 3% of the sample lies in the top ten.

The cohort was made up of approximately 670 healthy bone marrow donors. At the time of sampling, every cohort member was nominally healthy, though immune exposures that went unrecorded were likely present. The donor tested CMV seronegative and was one of the 352 seronegative cohort members. Each donor provided a peripheral blood sample, and peripheral blood mononuclear cells were used for TCR beta sequencing. Genomic DNA was extracted from the blood cell samples with the Qiagen DNeasy Blood Extraction Kit. General study outcomes and caveats: In a later analysis, most CMV-associated TCR beta chains were found to appear HLA-restricted, with HLA associations seemingly driven largely by CMV exposure. A cluster of highly shared sequence variants was judged likely to represent a technical artifact of the sequencing pipeline. An association between a missense DCLRE1C variant and V-gene and J-gene trimming of TCR beta chains was found in a later genetic analysis and replicated in an independent cohort. When HLA alleles, especially DR and DQ, strongly co-occurred, TCR associations were difficult to assign to individual alleles. The authors suggested that the approach could potentially be generalized to other disease states and immunological phenotypes. Three of the identified cytomegalovirus-associated TCR beta chains were confirmed in vitro to be specific for cytomegalovirus antigens. The cohort was sequenced for TCR beta chains only, and without alpha or paired-chain data the features that could be detected were limited. Cytomegalovirus status was reported to be diagnosed by the classifier with high specificity and sensitivity in both the original and validation cohorts. In an earlier analysis of some 500 of the donors, most TCR beta V segments appeared in productive rearrangements about 90% or about 30% of the time, broadly matching IMGT annotations. Because the 87-base-pair reads could not distinguish some IMGT-functional V segments, including TRBV6-2 and TRBV6-3, those segments were excluded. The earlier analysis of 587 of the donors excluded seventeen rarely observed V segments, including chromosome 9 orphons, because counts were too low. The only immune exposure information available for the cohort was CMV serostatus. Several of the top co-occurrence clusters appeared to be linked to parvovirus B19, influenza, CMV and Epstein-Barr virus, according to a later analysis. Linkage disequilibrium might explain the correlated functional status among segregating V segments, but an unknown experimental factor could not be ruled out. Sequencing depth was assumed to be roughly uniform across donors in the presence/absence analyses, though that assumption may not hold. Because some donors lacked HLA typing at each locus, the association tests relied only on the typed subset. In a later genetic analysis, fewer N-insertions in productive TCRs were reported among donors in an Asian-associated ancestry cluster than the roughly 700-donor mean. A later analysis found that HLA-associated TCR beta chains were more clonally expanded and had lower generation probabilities than equally common non-associated chains. While some public TCRs were present in many individuals, most TCR sequences turned up only very rarely across donors. In the study, around 150 TCR beta chains were listed as associated with cytomegalovirus. In a later analysis, TCR association rates were found to vary across HLA loci, with the most associated TCRs seen for DRB1 alleles and the fewest for HLA-C alleles. At a false discovery rate of 0.05, a later analysis linked under 20,000 TCR beta sequences to specific HLA alleles. A further reported finding was that TCR beta sequences accurately predicted the HLA-A and HLA-B alleles for most subjects in the first cohort.

Points on this clone: Its cognate antigen has yet to be identified. No much larger clone exists at a distance of one base, and base qualities are not known.

Cut back by 7 bases and 0 bases, the V and J ends lie 7 bases apart. The CDR3 has 13 amino acids, counting the end cysteine and phenylalanine. CDR3 DNA only is kept here, 39 bases in frame from base 1. From a lookup of the germline V gene, CDR1 and CDR2 are MDHEN and SYDVKM. Sequenced material: PBMCs. This receptor was identified in a male donor in good health and CMV-seronegative. The rearranged segments are TRBV28 and TRBJ1-3, with the D gene too uncertain to name. The nucleotide sequence is TGTGCCAGCAAGACGGGCTCTGGAAACACCATATATTTT. It translates as CASKTGSGNTIYF.